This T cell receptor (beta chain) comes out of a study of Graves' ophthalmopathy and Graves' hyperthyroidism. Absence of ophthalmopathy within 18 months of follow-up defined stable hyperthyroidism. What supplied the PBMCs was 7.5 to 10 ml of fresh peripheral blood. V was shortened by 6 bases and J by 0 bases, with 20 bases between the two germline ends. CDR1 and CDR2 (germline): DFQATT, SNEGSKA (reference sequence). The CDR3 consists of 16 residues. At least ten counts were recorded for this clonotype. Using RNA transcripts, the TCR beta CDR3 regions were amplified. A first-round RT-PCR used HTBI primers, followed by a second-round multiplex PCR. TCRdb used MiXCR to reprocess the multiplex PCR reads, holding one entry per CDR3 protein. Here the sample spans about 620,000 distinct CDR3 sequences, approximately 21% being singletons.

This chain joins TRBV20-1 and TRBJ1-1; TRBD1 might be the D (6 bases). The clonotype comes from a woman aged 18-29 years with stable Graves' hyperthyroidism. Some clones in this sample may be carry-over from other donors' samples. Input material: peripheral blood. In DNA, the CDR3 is TGCAGTGCCCAGGGGTCTTTCACCGCAATGAACACTGAAGCTTTCTTT. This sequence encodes CSAQGSFTAMNTEAFF.